This passage covers 3 T cell receptor beta chains from one sample sequenced in a study of cytomegalovirus exposure and HLA in healthy donors. The PCR had 60 Vbeta and 13 Jbeta primers. Here immunoSEQ multiplex PCR was the method, and the copy in TCRdb shows in-frame clones only, minus some. The data show some 150,000 clones, roughly 79% seen once. Sequencing input: PBMCs. The source of these receptors is a male donor in good health and CMV-seronegative.

This sequence joins TRBV11-3 and TRBJ1-3; D is possibly TRBD1 (5 bases). CDR1 and CDR2 (germline): SGHNT, YENEEA. The CDR3 consists of 16 residues. The V gene lost 3 bases and the J gene lost 0 bases, with 12 bases spanning the gap. DNA for the CDR3: TGTGCCAGCAGCTTGGACATTCCTCTCTCTGGAAACACCATATATTTT. Amino acid sequence: CASSLDIPLSGNTIYF.

This chain links TRBV6-6 with TRBJ1-2; tentative D call: TRBD1 (6 bases). Germline CDR1 and CDR2: MNHNY and SVGAGI (reference sequence). Trimming cost V 7 bases and J 8 bases, with 14 bases left between them. This CDR3 region has 12 residues. The CDR3 reads CASTGGAGGYTF. CDR3 bases: TGTGCCAGCACTGGGGGGGCGGGGGGCTACACCTTC.

The chain combines TRBV5-8 with TRBJ1-5, with D possibly being TRBD1 (5 bases). From germline, CDR1 is SGHTS and CDR2 YDEGEE. The CDR3 runs 12 residues. With 5 bases removed from V and 4 bases from J, the gap between germline ends came to 7 bases. CDR3 in amino acids: CASSGGNQPQHF. The CDR3 nucleotides read TGTGCCAGCAGTGGGGGGAATCAGCCCCAGCATTTT.